This TCR beta chain is from a study of shared clonotypes between healthy human individuals. A deep-level run was used for the assay. This table comes from immunoSEQ multiplex PCR, and its TCRdb copy is limited to in-frame clones, with some not included. This repertoire shows roughly 500,000 clones, less than 85% found once; its top ten account for approximately 13%. The sample comprised PBMCs. The origin of this receptor is a middle-aged woman in good health. Some clones in this sample may be carry-over from other donors' samples.

Here the CDR3 reads CASSRGQGAREAFF. DNA of the CDR3: TGTGCCAGCAGCCGCGGACAGGGGGCGAGGGAAGCTTTCTTT. V gene TRBV6-6 combines with J gene TRBJ1-1, with 11 bases fitting TRBD1. Germline values: CDR1 MNHNY, CDR2 SVGAGI (reference sequence). V trimming: 6 bases; J trimming: 8 bases; junction bases outside the gene matches: 8. This CDR3 has 14 amino acids.